The entry that follows covers one T cell receptor beta chain sequence. Its antigen is still unknown. This entry comes from a study of cytomegalovirus exposure and HLA in healthy donors. Study summary: Inside one of the first data releases sat about 85 million unique TCRs taken from HLA-typed donors. Findings and limits, study-wide: Generally TCR sequences proved uncommon, though certain public TCRs appeared in numerous donors. Published work reported that the classifier diagnosed cytomegalovirus status with high specificity and sensitivity.

Trimming pared 1 base from V and 2 bases from J, leaving 8 bases between. The CDR3 runs 14 residues. Germline lookup yields CDR1 SGHVS and CDR2 FNYEAQ. Vbeta (60) and Jbeta (13) primers were used in the PCR. Here immunoSEQ multiplex PCR was the method, and the copy in TCRdb shows in-frame clones only, minus some. The sample lists over 150,000 clones; approximately 85% were seen once. The receptor's source is a girl between 5 and 17 years old in good health and CMV-seropositive. Sequenced sample: PBMCs. The chain has TRBV7-6 and TRBJ1-2; tentative D call: TRBD1 (5 bases). DNA of the CDR3: TGTGCCAGCAGCTTAGAGGCAGGGAACTATGGCTACACCTTC. It specifies CASSLEAGNYGYTF.